A single sample gave rise to the 20 T cell receptor beta chains below, sequenced in a study of T-cell reconstitution after alpha-beta-depleted transplantation in children. Using unique molecular identifiers, the investigators prepared the TCRbeta library. MiXCR was run by TCRdb on the PCR reads, yielding one entry per CDR3 protein. The repertoire holds approximately 27,000 distinct CDR3 sequences, with roughly 19% as singletons. Sample: PBMCs, mostly from graft donor cells, taken 60 days after TCRalphabeta/CD19-depleted stem cell transplant. The receptors shown here come from a male patient aged 2-10 years who had a stem cell transplant for acute lymphoblastic leukemia, so the T cells may come from the graft donor.

The chain recombines TRBV2 with TRBJ1-1, with a tentative D call TRBD1 (6 bases). Germline values: CDR1 SNHLY, CDR2 FYNNEI. This CDR3 region has 18 residues. V lost 0 bases and J 0 bases, leaving 17 bases between the germline ends. This CDR3 reads CASSEARSGAGLNTEAFF. The CDR3 DNA reads as TGTGCCAGCAGTGAAGCTCGGTCGGGGGCAGGACTGAACACTGAAGCTTTCTTT.

Many counts were recorded for this clonotype. The chain carries TRBV20-1 and TRBJ2-2, with no clear D. CDR3 length: 12 amino acids. Trimming left V 3 bases short and J 6 bases short, with 8 bases between. Germline CDR1 and CDR2: DFQATT and SNEGSKA (reference sequence). The CDR3 here is CSARSRAGELFF. The CDR3 DNA is TGCAGTGCTAGGAGTAGGGCCGGGGAGCTGTTTTTT.

This clonotype was picked up many times. This rearrangement joins TRBV5-1 to TRBJ1-5, with 9 bases lining up with TRBD1. The CDR3 is 15 amino acids. The V and J ends lost 0 bases and 2 bases, in that order; junction bases with no gene match: 0. Germline V gene sequence: CDR1 SGHRS, CDR2 YFSETQ. In nucleotides, the CDR3 is TGCGCCAGCAGCTTGGGACAGGGGGGCAATCAGCCCCAGCATTTT. Its protein is CASSLGQGGNQPQHF.

The V and J genes are TRBV11-2 and TRBJ2-3; 10 bases map to TRBD2. The CDR3 runs to 16 residues. V dropped 1 base and J dropped 6; count of bases not matched to a gene: 7. Germline values: CDR1 SGHAT, CDR2 FQNNGV. The CDR3 DNA reads TGTGCCAGCAGCTTAGGTCCTAGCGGGAGATCGGATACGCAGTATTTT. Translating it yields CASSLGPSGRSDTQYF.

This clonotype was observed at least ten times. The chain couples TRBV4-2 to TRBJ2-7; 11 bases line up with TRBD1. The V gene's germline CDR1 is LGHNA and CDR2 YNFKEQ. The V gene end was trimmed by 4 bases and the J gene end by 4 bases; junction bases not matched to a gene: 9. CDR3 length: 16 amino acids. The CDR3 DNA follows: TGTGCCAGCAGCCCGGGGGACAGGGGGTTCATTTACGAGCAGTACTTC. Protein: CASSPGDRGFIYEQYF.

This chain links TRBV12-3 or TRBV12-4 with TRBJ1-4; D not certain. V lost 6 bases, J lost 7 bases, and 9 bases lay in between. This CDR3 spans 12 amino acids. CDR3 in amino acids: CASRLRSEKLFF. The CDR3 region has the DNA TGTGCCAGCAGACTCAGGAGTGAAAAACTGTTTTTT.

This clonotype has a handful of counts. The chain links TRBV5-1 to TRBJ2-1; D is perhaps TRBD1 (5 bases). The CDR3 is 15 amino acids. Per the germline V gene, CDR1 is SGHRS and CDR2 is YFSETQ. V was clipped by 4 bases and J by 8 bases, with 19 bases between them. Written as DNA, the CDR3 is TGCGCCAGCAGCGGACATCCCATTGGTGTAGATGAGCAGTTCTTC. Residues: CASSGHPIGVDEQFF.

The chain couples TRBV18 to TRBJ1-1, with TRBD1 as a possible D gene (5 bases). Germline CDR1 KGHSH, CDR2 LQKENI. The CDR3 is made up of 17 amino acids. V lost 2 bases and J 0 bases, leaving 16 bases between the germline ends. The chain's CDR3 is CASSPRVGAQMNTEAFF. The CDR3 DNA reads TGTGCCAGCTCACCAAGAGTAGGGGCACAGATGAACACTGAAGCTTTCTTT. Combining the CDR3 with reference TRBV18 and TRBJ1-1 gives the whole variable domain NAGVMQNPRHLVRRRGQEARLRCSPMKGHSHVYWYRQLPEEGLKFMVYLQKENIIDESGMPKERFSAEFPKEGPSILRIQQVVRGDSAAYFCASSPRVGAQMNTEAFFGQGTRLTVV.

A few counts support this clonotype. V usage is TRBV20-1 and J usage is TRBJ2-3; 7 bases are shared with TRBD1. This CDR3 is built from 14 residues. Germline V CDR1 and CDR2: DFQATT, SNEGSKA (reference sequence). Trimming cost V 5 bases and J 2 bases; bases outside gene matches: 7. CDR3 amino acids: CSAERDSLTDTQYF. In DNA form, the CDR3 reads TGCAGTGCTGAACGGGACAGCCTCACAGATACGCAGTATTTT.

The rearrangement links TRBV7-2 to TRBJ2-5; TRBD1 matches 12 bases. V lost 2 bases and J lost 5; bases outside the gene matches: 6. Germline CDR1 is SGHTA and CDR2 is FQGNSA. The CDR3 runs 16 residues. CDR3 coding DNA: TGTGCCAGCAGCTTATTAAGCGGGACAGGGGGCGAGACCCAGTACTTC. This translates into CASSLLSGTGGETQYF.

Concerning this clonotype itself: Compared with germline, one end of the junction differs, possibly owing to a read error. The rearrangement uses TRBV12-3 or TRBV12-4 and TRBJ2-2; TRBD2 aligns across 12 bases. The CDR3 is 19 amino acids. CDR3 in amino acids: CTSGSGTSGFIENTGELFF. The CDR3 coding sequence is TGTACCAGCGGATCCGGGACTAGCGGGTTTATTGAGAACACCGGGGAGCTGTTTTTT.

The gene calls are TRBV7-9 and TRBJ2-1, with D perhaps given as TRBD1 or TRBD2 (6 bases each). The CDR3 contains 15 residues. Trimming pared 5 bases from V and 1 base from J, leaving 12 bases between. Germline V gene lookup returns CDR1 SEHNR and CDR2 FQNEAQ (reference sequence). CDR3 DNA: TGTGCCAGCAGCCCCCGAGGGGGGTCCTACAATGAGCAGTTCTTC. Translated, it gives CASSPRGGSYNEQFF.

This clonotype appeared a few times. This chain uses TRBV9 with TRBJ2-1, with TRBD2 matching over 7 bases. Germline values: CDR1 SGDLS, CDR2 YYNGEE. The junction had 5 bases not matched to a gene; V was cut back by 2 bases and J by 6 bases. This CDR3 comprises 14 residues. The CDR3 coding sequence is TGTGCCAGCAGCGTGGGCCCTAGCGGCAATGAGCAGTTCTTC. Translated: CASSVGPSGNEQFF. Supplemented by reference TRBV9 and TRBJ2-1, the full variable domain reads DSGVTQTPKHLITATGQRVTLRCSPRSGDLSVYWYQQSLDQGLQFLIQYYNGEERAKGNILERFSAQQFPDLHSELNLSSLELGDSALYFCASSVGPSGNEQFFGPGTRLTVL.

The chain has TRBV11-2 and TRBJ1-1, with a possible D match to TRBD1 (5 bases). V lost 5 bases and J 0 bases, leaving 16 bases between the germline ends. The CDR3 totals 16 residues. Germline CDR1 SGHAT, CDR2 FQNNGV. In DNA form, the CDR3 reads TGTGCCAGCAGCAGGGGACCCGGGACCTTGAACACTGAAGCTTTCTTT. Protein product: CASSRGPGTLNTEAFF. The full variable domain, rest sourced from reference TRBV11-2 and TRBJ1-1, is EAGVAQSPRYKIIEKRQSVAFWCNPISGHATLYWYQQILGQGPKLLIQFQNNGVVDDSQLPKDRFSAERLKGVDSTLKIQPAKLEDSAVYLCASSRGPGTLNTEAFFGQGTRLTVV.

The sample holds a few counts of this clonotype. The chain joins TRBV20-1 to TRBJ2-7; D is perhaps TRBD2 (6 bases). CDR3 length: 14 amino acids. The germline V and J ends were trimmed by 0 bases and 2 bases, with 11 bases remaining between them. Per germline, CDR1 DFQATT and CDR2 SNEGSKA (reference sequence). In nucleotides, the CDR3 is TGCAGTGCTAGAGAAGGAGGGAGTCCCTACGAGCAGTACTTC. This translates into CSAREGGSPYEQYF.

In this sample, this clonotype turned up a few times. CDR3 loop: CSGRSGGAWDTQYF. The DNA of the CDR3 is TGCAGTGGTCGGAGCGGGGGGGCCTGGGATACGCAGTATTTT. This chain links TRBV20-1 with TRBJ2-3; 10 bases map to TRBD2. There are 14 residues in the CDR3. The germline V gene encodes CDR1 DFQATT and CDR2 SNEGSKA (reference sequence). J gave up 6 bases and V 7 bases, and 10 bases lay outside the gene matches.

This clonotype was seen repeatedly, ten times or more. This chain uses TRBV2 with TRBJ1-6; D is possibly TRBD1 (5 bases). V was shortened by 7 bases and J by 9 bases, with 16 bases between the two germline ends. The length of the CDR3 is 14 residues. The germline V gene encodes CDR1 SNHLY and CDR2 FYNNEI. CDR3 bases: TGTGCCAGCACCCTCAGGGCCGAGGGTTCACCCCTCCACTTT. It is translated as CASTLRAEGSPLHF.

This clonotype came up many times. The chain uses TRBV28 and TRBJ1-6; 11 bases match TRBD1. Germline lookup yields CDR1 MDHEN and CDR2 SYDVKM. V shed 10 bases, J shed 2 bases, and the junction held 16 bases outside the gene matches. The CDR3 spans 19 residues. The CDR3: CATRQSGTGGTAYNSPLHF. As DNA, the CDR3 is TGTGCCACCAGGCAATCCGGGACAGGGGGAACAGCCTATAATTCACCCCTCCACTTT.

This clonotype was counted ten times or more. The rearrangement uses TRBV28 and TRBJ2-1, with D perhaps assigned TRBD1 or TRBD2 (6 bases each). In germline, CDR1 is MDHEN, CDR2 SYDVKM. The CDR3 spans 15 residues. The V and J ends lost 10 bases and 6 bases respectively, with 22 bases between them. The CDR3 DNA follows: TGTGCCACCGAGGAGGGGGGCGACCGGCGCAATGAGCAGTTCTTC. Protein: CATEEGGDRRNEQFF.

The J gene is TRBJ1-2, the V gene TRBV14; D may be TRBD1 (5 bases). CDR1 and CDR2 (germline): SGHDN, FVKESK. The V and J ends lost 1 base and 1 base respectively, with 7 bases between them. This CDR3 spans 14 amino acids. The CDR3 DNA follows: TGTGCCAGCAGCCAAGGGGACGGTAACTATGGCTACACCTTC. Amino acids: CASSQGDGNYGYTF.